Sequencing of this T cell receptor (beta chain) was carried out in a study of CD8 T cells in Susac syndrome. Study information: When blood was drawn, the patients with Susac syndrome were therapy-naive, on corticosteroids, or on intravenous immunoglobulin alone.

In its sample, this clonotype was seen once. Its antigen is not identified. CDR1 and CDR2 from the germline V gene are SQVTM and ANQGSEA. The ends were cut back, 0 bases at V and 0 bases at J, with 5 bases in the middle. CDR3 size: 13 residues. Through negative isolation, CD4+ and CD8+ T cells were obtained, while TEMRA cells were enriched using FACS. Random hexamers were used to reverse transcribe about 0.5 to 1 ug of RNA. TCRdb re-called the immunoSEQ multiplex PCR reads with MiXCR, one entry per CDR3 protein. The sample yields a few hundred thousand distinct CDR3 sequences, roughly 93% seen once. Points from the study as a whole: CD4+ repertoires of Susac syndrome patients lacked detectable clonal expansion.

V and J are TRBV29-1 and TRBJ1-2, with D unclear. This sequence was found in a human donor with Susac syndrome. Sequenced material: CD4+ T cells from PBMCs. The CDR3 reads CSVEETTNYGYTF. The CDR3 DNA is TGCAGCGTTGAAGAAACGACTAACTATGGCTACACCTTC.